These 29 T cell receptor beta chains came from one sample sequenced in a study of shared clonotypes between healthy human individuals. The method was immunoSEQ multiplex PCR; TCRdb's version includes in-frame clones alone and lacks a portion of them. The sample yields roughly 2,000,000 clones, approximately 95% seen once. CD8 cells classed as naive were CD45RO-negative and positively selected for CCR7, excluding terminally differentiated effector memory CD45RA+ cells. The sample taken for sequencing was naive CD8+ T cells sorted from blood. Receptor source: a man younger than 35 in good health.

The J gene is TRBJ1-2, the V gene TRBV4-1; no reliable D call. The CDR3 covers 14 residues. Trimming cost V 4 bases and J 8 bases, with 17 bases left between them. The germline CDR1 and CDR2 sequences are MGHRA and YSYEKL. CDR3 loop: CASSPEGWDGGYTF. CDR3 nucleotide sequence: TGCGCCAGCAGCCCAGAAGGCTGGGATGGCGGCTACACCTTC.

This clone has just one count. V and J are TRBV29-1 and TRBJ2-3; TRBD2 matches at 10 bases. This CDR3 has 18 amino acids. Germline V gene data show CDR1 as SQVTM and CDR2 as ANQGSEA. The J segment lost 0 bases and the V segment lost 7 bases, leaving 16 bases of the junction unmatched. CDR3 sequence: CSAIFAQAGGPSTDTQYF. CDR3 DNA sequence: TGCAGCGCTATTTTTGCCCAAGCGGGAGGGCCGAGCACAGATACGCAGTATTTT.

CDR3 DNA sequence: TGTGCCAGCAGCTCCCCGCGGGAGGCCACCAACACCGGGGAGCTGTTTTTT. Protein: CASSSPREATNTGELFF. The chain links TRBV7-8 to TRBJ2-2; 8 nucleotides align to TRBD2. After removal of 4 bases from V and 2 bases from J, the junction contained 9 bases not matched to a gene. The germline V gene has CDR1 SGHVS and CDR2 FQNEAQ. CDR3 length equals 17 residues.

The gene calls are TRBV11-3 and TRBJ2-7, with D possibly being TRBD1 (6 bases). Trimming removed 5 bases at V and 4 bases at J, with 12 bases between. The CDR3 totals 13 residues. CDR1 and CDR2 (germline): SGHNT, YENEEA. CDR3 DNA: TGTGCCAGCAGCCTACAGACAGGTTACGAGCAGTACTTC. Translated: CASSLQTGYEQYF.

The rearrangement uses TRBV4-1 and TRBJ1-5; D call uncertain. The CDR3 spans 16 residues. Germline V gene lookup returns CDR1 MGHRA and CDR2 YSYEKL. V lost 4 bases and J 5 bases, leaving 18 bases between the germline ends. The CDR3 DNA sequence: TGCGCCAGCAGCCCCGAGGCCTCCGGTGGGCATCAGCCCCAGCATTTT. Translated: CASSPEASGGHQPQHF.

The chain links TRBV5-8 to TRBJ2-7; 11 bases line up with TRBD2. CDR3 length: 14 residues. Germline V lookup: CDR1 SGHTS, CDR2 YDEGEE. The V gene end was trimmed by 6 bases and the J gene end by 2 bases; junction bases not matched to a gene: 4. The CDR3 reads CASTSTSGTYEQYF. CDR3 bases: TGTGCCAGCACCTCGACTAGCGGGACCTACGAGCAGTACTTC.

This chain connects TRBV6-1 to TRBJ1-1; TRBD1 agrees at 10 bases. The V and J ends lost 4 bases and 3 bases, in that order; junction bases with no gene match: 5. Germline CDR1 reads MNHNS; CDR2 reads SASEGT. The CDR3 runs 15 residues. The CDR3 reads CASSARQGADTEAFF. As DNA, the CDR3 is TGTGCCAGCAGTGCAAGACAGGGGGCGGACACTGAAGCTTTCTTT.

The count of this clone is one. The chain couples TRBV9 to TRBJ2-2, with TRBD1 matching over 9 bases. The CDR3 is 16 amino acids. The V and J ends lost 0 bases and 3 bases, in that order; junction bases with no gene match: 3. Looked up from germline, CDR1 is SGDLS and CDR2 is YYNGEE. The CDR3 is CASSVEGTGYTGELFF. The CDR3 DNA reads TGTGCCAGCAGCGTAGAAGGGACAGGGTACACCGGGGAGCTGTTTTTT.

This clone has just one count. The CDR3 region is CSVEGTREGSTDTQYF. CDR3 nucleotide sequence: TGCAGCGTTGAAGGAACTAGAGAAGGAAGCACAGATACGCAGTATTTT. The chain recombines TRBV29-1 with TRBJ2-3; weak D call: TRBD2 (5 bases). This CDR3 is built from 16 residues. V was clipped by 1 base and J by 0 bases, with 14 bases between them. Germline-derived CDR1 and CDR2 are SQVTM and ANQGSEA.

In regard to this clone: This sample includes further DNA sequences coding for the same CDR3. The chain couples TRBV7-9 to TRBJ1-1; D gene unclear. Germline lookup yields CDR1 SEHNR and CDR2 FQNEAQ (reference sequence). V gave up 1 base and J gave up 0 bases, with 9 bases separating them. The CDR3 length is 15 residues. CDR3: CASSLEGGMNTEAFF. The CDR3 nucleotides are TGTGCCAGCAGCTTAGAAGGAGGCATGAACACTGAAGCTTTCTTT.

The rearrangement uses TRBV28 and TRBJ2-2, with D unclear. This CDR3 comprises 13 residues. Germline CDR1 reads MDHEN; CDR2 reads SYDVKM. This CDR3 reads CAESSWASGELFF. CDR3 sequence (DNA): TGTGCAGAATCAAGTTGGGCGAGCGGGGAGCTGTTTTTT.

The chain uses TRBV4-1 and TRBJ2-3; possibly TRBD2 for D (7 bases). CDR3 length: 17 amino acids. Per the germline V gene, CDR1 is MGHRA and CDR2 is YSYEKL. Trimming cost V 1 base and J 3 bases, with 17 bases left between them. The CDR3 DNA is TGCGCCAGCAGCCAAGGAGGAAGGGGGGGCCTTACAGATACGCAGTATTTT. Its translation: CASSQGGRGGLTDTQYF.

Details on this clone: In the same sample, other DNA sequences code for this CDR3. The CDR3, as DNA: TGTGCCAGCAGTTTATCCCCCGGGACAGCAAACACTGAAGCTTTCTTT. Its translation is CASSLSPGTANTEAFF. The V and J genes are TRBV27 and TRBJ1-1, with 7 positions matching TRBD1. Germline trimming cut 0 bases from V and 2 bases from J; bases unmatched to any gene: 6. This CDR3 spans 16 amino acids. Germline V CDR1 and CDR2: MNHEY, SMNVEV (reference sequence).

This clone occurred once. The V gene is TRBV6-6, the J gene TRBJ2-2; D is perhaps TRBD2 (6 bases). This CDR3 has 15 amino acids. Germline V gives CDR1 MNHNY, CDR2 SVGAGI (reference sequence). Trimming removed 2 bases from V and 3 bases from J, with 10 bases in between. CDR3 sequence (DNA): TGTGCCAGCAGTTACGTCGGGGGACACACCGGGGAGCTGTTTTTT. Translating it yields CASSYVGGHTGELFF.

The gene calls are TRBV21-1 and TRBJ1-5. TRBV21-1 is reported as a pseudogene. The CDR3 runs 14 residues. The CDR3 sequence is CASSKSSSNQPQHF. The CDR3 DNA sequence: TGTGCCAGCAGCAAAAGCTCTAGCAATCAGCCCCAGCATTTT.

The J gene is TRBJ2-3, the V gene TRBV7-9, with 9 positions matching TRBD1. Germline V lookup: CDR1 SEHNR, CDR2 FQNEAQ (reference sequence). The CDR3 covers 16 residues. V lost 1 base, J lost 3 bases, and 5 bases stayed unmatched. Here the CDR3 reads CASSLGTGVVTDTQYF. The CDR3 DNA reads TGTGCCAGCAGCTTAGGGACAGGGGTTGTGACAGATACGCAGTATTTT. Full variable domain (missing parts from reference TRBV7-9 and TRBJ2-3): DTGVSQNPRHKITKRGQNVTFRCDPISEHNRLYWYRQTLGQGPEFLTYFQNEAQLEKSRLLSDRFSAERPKGSFSTLEIQRTEQGDSAMYLCASSLGTGVVTDTQYFGPGTRLTVL.

The CDR3 protein is CASSFDPRYEQYF. The CDR3 nucleotides read TGTGCCAGCAGTTTTGATCCGAGGTACGAGCAGTACTTC. The chain has TRBV27 and TRBJ2-7; D is unclear. CDR3 size: 13 residues. Trimming stripped 3 bases from V and 4 bases from J, with 10 bases between. The germline CDR1 and CDR2 sequences are MNHEY and SMNVEV (reference sequence).

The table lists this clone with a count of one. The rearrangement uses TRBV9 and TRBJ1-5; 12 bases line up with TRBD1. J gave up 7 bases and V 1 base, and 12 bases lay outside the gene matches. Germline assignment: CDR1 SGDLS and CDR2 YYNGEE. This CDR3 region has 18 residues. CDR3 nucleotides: TGTGCCAGCAGCGTATCGGGACAGGGGGCCACGAAAAACCAGCCCCAGCATTTT. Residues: CASSVSGQGATKNQPQHF. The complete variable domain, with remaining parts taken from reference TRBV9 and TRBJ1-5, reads DSGVTQTPKHLITATGQRVTLRCSPRSGDLSVYWYQQSLDQGLQFLIQYYNGEERAKGNILERFSAQQFPDLHSELNLSSLELGDSALYFCASSVSGQGATKNQPQHFGDGTRLSIL.

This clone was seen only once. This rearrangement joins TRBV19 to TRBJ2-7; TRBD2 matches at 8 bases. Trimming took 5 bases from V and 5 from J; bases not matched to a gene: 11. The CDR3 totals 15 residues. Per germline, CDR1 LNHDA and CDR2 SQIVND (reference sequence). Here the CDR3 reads CASSYTGTSLDEQYF. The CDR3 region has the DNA TGTGCCAGTAGTTATACCGGGACTAGTCTCGACGAGCAGTACTTC.

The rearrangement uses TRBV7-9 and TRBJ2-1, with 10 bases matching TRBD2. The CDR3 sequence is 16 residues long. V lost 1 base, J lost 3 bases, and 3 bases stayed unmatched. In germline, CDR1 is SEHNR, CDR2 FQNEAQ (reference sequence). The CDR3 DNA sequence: TGTGCCAGCAGCTTAGGGCCTAGCGGGGGCTACAATGAGCAGTTCTTC. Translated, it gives CASSLGPSGGYNEQFF.

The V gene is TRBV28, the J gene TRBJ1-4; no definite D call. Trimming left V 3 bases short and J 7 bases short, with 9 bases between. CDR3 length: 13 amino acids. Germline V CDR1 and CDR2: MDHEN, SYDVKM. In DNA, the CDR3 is TGTGCCAGCAGTTTCTCCTATGGTGAAAAACTGTTTTTT. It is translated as CASSFSYGEKLFF.

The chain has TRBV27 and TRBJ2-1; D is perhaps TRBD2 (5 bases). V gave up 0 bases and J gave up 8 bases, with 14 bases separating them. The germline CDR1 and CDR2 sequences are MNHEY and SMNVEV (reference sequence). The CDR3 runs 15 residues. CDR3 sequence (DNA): TGTGCCAGCAGTTTATCGCGCTGGGCCGGGGATGAGCAGTTCTTC. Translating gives CASSLSRWAGDEQFF.

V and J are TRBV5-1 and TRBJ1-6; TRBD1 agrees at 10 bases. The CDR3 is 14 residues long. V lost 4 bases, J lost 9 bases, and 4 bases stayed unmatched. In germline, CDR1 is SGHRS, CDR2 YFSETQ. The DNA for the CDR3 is TGCGCCAGCAGCACCGGACAGGGGGGTTCACCCCTCCACTTT. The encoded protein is CASSTGQGGSPLHF. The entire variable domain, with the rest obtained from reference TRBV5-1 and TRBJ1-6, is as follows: KAGVTQTPRYLIKTRGQQVTLSCSPISGHRSVSWYQQTPGQGLQFLFEYFSETQRNKGNFPGRFSGRQFSNSRSEMNVSTLELGDSALYLCASSTGQGGSPLHFGNGTRLTVT.

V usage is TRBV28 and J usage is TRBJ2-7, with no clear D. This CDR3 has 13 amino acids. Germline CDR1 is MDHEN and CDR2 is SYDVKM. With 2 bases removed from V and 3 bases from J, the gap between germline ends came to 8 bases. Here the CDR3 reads CASSLVMLYEQYF. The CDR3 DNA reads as TGTGCCAGCAGTTTAGTGATGCTCTACGAGCAGTACTTC.

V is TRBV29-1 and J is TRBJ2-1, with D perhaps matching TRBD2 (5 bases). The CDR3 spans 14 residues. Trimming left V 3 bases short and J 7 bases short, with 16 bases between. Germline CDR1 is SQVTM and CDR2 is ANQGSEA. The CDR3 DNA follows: TGCAGCGTTGACGGCGACTACACTTGGAATGAGCAGTTCTTC. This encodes CSVDGDYTWNEQFF.

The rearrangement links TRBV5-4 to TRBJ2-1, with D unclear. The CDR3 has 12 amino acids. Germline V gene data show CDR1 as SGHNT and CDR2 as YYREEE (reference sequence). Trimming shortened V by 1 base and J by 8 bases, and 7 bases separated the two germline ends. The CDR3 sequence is CASSLFQDEQFF. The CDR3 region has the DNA TGTGCCAGCAGCTTGTTCCAGGATGAGCAGTTCTTC.

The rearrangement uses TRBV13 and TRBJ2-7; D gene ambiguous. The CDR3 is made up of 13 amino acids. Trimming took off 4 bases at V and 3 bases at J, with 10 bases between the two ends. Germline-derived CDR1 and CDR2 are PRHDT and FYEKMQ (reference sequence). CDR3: CASSSTYGYEQYF. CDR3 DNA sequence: TGTGCCAGCAGCTCGACGTATGGCTACGAGCAGTACTTC.

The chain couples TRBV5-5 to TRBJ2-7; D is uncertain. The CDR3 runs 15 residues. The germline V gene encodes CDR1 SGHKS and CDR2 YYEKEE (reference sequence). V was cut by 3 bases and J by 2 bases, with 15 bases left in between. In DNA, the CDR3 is TGTGCCAGCAGCTCACAGCCTCCACTACCCTACGAGCAGTACTTC. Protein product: CASSSQPPLPYEQYF. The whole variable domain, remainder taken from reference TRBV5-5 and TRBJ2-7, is DAGVTQSPTHLIKTRGQQVTLRCSPISGHKSVSWYQQVLGQGPQFIFQYYEKEERGRGNFPDRFSARQFPNYSSELNVNALLLGDSALYLCASSSQPPLPYEQYFGPGTRLTVT.

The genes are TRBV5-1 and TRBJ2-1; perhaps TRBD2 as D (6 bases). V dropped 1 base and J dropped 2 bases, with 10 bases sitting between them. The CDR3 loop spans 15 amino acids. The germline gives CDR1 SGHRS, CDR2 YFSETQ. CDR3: CASSLSPGAYNEQFF. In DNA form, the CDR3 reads TGCGCCAGCAGCTTGTCCCCGGGGGCCTACAATGAGCAGTTCTTC.